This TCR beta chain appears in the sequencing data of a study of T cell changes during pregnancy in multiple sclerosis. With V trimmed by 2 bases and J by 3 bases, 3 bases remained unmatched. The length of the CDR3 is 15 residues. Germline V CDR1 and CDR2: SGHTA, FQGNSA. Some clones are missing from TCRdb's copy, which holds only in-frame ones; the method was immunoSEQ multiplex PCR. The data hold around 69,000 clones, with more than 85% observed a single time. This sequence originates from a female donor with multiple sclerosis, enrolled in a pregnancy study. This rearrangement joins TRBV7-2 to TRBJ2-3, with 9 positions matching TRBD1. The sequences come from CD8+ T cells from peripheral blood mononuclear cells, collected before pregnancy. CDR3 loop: CASSLWGQGTDTQYF. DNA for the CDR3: TGTGCCAGCAGCTTATGGGGACAGGGAACAGATACGCAGTATTTT.